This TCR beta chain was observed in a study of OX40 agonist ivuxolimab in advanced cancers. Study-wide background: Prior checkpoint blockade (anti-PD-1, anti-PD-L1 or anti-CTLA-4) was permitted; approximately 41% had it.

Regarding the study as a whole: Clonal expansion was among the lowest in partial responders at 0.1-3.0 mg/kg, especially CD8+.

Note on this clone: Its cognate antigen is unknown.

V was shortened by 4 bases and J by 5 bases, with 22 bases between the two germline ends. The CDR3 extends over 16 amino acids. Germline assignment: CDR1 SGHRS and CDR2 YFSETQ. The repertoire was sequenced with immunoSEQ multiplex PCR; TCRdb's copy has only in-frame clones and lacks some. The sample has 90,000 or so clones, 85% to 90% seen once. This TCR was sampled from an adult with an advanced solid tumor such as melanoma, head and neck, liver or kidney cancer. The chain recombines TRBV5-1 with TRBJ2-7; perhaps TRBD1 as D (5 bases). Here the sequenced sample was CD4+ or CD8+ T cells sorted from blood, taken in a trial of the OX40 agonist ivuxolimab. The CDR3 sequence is CASSPFPSGPENEQYF. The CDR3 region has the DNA TGCGCCAGCAGCCCGTTCCCCTCAGGGCCAGAGAACGAGCAGTACTTC.